This T cell receptor (beta chain) derives from a study of human T cells and chemical hapten exposure. Study in general: Donors were sensitized with 2% DPC on the upper inner arm. The study, taken as a whole, reports: Sensitization with DPC brought no change to TCRs above 1 in 1000 in frequency. Significantly more large CDR3 similarity clusters arose among expanded TCRs than among controls.

Unique molecular identifiers were attached to individual cDNA molecules during library preparation. TCRdb re-analysed the RACE reads in MiXCR, keeping a single row per CDR3 protein. Of approximately 260,000 distinct CDR3 sequences in the sample, around 9.3% were seen once. Time point defined: pre-sensitization, week 0. Noted treatment: therapeutic diphenylcyclopropenone sensitization with weekly scalp DPC. Details on this clonotype: Antigen: not known.

Germline CDR1 reads SGHAT; CDR2 reads FQNNGV. The V end was cut by 5 bases, the J end by 4 bases, with 18 bases between. The length of the CDR3 is 16 residues. The sample here was whole blood, taken in connection with sensitization to the hapten diphenylcyclopropenone (DPC). This clonotype was obtained from a woman aged 40 to 50 with alopecia areata. Some clones in this sample may be carry-over from other donors' samples. The V gene is TRBV11-2, the J gene TRBJ2-1; D possibly corresponds to TRBD1 (7 bases). The CDR3 nucleotides read TGTGCCAGCAGCCGCTTCCTAGCGACAGGGTACAATGAGCAGTTCTTC. Its translation is CASSRFLATGYNEQFF.